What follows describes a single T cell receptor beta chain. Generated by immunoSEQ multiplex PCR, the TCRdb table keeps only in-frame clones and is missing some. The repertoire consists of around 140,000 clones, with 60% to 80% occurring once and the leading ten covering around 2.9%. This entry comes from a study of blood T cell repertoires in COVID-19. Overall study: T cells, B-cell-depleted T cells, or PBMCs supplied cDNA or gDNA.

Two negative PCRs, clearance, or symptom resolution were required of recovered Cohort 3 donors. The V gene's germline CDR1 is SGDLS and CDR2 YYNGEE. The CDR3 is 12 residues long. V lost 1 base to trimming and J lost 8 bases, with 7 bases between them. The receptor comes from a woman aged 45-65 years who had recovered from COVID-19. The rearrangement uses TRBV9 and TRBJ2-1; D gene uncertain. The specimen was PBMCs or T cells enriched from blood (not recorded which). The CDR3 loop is CASSVRRDEQFF. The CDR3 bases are TGTGCCAGCAGCGTACGTCGGGATGAGCAGTTCTTC.